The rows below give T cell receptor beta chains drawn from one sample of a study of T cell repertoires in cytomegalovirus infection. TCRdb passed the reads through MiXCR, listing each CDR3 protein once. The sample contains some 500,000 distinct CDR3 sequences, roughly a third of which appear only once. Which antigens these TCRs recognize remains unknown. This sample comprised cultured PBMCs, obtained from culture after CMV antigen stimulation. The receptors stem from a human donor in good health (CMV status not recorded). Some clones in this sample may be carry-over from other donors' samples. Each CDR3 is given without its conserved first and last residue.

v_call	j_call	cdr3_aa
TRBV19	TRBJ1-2	ASSIAPGGADGYT
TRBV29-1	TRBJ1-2	SVELMAGGHYGYT
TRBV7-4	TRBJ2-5	ASSLVERGLETQY
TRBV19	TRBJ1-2	ASLTRTSHGYT
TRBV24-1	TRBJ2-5	ATSDVGKADQETQY
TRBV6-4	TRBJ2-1	ASSDTSGSYNEQF
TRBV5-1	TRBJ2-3	ASSLERGYSTDTQY
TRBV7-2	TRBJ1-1	ASSAGPLGTEAF
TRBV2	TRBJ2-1	AFTEAGSSYNEQF
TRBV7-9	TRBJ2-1	ASSPPSGSSYNEQF
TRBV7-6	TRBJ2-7	ASSSLAGGHYEQY
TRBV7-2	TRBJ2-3	ASSLLVGDTQY
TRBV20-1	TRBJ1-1	SARDSEGWNTEAF
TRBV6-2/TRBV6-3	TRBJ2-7	ASSYGGTAAYEQY